These 7 T cell receptor beta chains were sequenced from one sample in a study of blood T cell repertoires in COVID-19. Produced via immunoSEQ multiplex PCR; TCRdb's table is partial and in-frame only. Among 170,000 or so clones listed, roughly four fifths were seen once. The sequencing input was peripheral blood. The receptor set was obtained from a woman in her 70s with COVID-19, enrolled during active disease.

The gene calls are TRBV28 and TRBJ2-7, with D possibly TRBD2 on 6 matching bases. Between the trimmed V and J ends, which lost 2 bases and 5 bases, there was a span of 16 bases. CDR3 length: 15 residues. Germline CDR1 and CDR2: MDHEN and SYDVKM. The CDR3 sequence: CASSLRRANLHEQYF. The CDR3 DNA follows: TGTGCCAGCAGTTTAAGGAGGGCCAATTTACACGAGCAGTACTTC.

The chain combines TRBV5-5 with TRBJ2-2; maybe TRBD2 (5 bases). The germline V gene encodes CDR1 SGHKS and CDR2 YYEKEE (reference sequence). This CDR3 comprises 13 residues. V gave up 2 bases and J gave up 7 bases, with 9 bases separating them. CDR3 sequence: CASSLTSIGELFF. Written as DNA, the CDR3 is TGTGCCAGCAGCTTAACTAGTATCGGGGAGCTGTTTTTT.

The gene calls are TRBV28 and TRBJ2-1, with D hard to call. The CDR3 loop spans 12 amino acids. Per germline, CDR1 MDHEN and CDR2 SYDVKM. The germline V and J ends were trimmed by 6 bases and 6 bases, with 9 bases remaining between them. The CDR3 region is CASSGLINEQFF. The CDR3 region has the DNA TGTGCCAGCAGCGGTCTAATCAATGAGCAGTTCTTC.

The chain has TRBV2 and TRBJ2-3; D might be TRBD1 (5 bases). The CDR3 totals 13 residues. CDR1 and CDR2 from the germline V gene are SNHLY and FYNNEI. V was trimmed by 5 bases and J by 6 bases, leaving 12 bases between them. The CDR3 nucleotides are TGTGCCAGCAGTTACCAGGGCGAGGATACGCAGTATTTT. Translation gives CASSYQGEDTQYF.

The chain is built from TRBV2 and TRBJ2-2; maybe TRBD1 (6 bases). CDR1 SNHLY and CDR2 FYNNEI come from the germline V gene. Trimming stripped 7 bases from V and 1 base from J, with 10 bases between. The CDR3 has 14 residues. The CDR3 sequence: CASTGVRNTGELFF. CDR3 DNA: TGTGCCAGCACAGGGGTTAGGAACACCGGGGAGCTGTTTTTT.

This chain links TRBV7-9 with TRBJ2-7; TRBD1 might be the D (5 bases). Germline CDR1 is SEHNR and CDR2 is FQNEAQ (reference sequence). The V and J ends lost 4 bases and 6 bases respectively, with 13 bases between them. The CDR3 consists of 13 residues. The DNA for the CDR3 is TGTGCCAGCAGCTCAGGGTTCGAGGTCGAGCAGTACTTC. Translated: CASSSGFEVEQYF.

The V gene is TRBV30, the J gene TRBJ2-2; D not resolved. The V and J ends lost 0 bases and 3 bases respectively, with 5 bases between them. The CDR3 is 13 amino acids. Looked up from germline, CDR1 is GTSNPN and CDR2 is SVGIG (reference sequence). DNA for the CDR3: TGTGCCTGGAGTGTAAGCTACACCGGGGAGCTGTTTTTT. Translating it yields CAWSVSYTGELFF.